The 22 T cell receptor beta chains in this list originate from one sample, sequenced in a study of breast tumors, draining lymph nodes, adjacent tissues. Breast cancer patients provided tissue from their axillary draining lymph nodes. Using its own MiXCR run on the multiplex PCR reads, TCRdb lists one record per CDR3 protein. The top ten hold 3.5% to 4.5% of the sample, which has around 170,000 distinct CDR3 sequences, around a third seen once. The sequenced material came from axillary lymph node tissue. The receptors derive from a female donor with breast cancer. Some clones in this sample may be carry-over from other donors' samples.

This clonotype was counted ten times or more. The CDR3 DNA is TGTGCCAGCAGCCCGGGGACAGGGAGCTATGAGCAGTTCTTC. This gives the protein CASSPGTGSYEQFF. This chain connects TRBV5-6 to TRBJ2-1, with 9 bases fitting TRBD1. There are 14 residues in the CDR3. Trimming at V came to 4 bases and at J to 8 bases, leaving 7 bases not matched to a gene. The V gene's germline CDR1 is SGHDT and CDR2 YYEEEE.

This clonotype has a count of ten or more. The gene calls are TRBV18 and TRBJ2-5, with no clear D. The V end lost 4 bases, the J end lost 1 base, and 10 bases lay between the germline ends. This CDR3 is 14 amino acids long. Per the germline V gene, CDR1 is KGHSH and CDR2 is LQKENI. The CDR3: CASSRAAFQETQYF. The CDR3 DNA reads TGTGCCAGCTCACGCGCTGCCTTCCAAGAGACCCAGTACTTC.

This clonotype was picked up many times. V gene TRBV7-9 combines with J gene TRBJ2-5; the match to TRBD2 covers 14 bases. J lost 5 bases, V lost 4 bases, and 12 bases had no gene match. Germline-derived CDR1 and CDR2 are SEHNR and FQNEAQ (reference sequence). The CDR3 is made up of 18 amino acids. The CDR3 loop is CASSSSGTSGGVEETQYF. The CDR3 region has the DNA TGTGCCAGCAGCTCTTCCGGGACTAGCGGGGGAGTAGAGGAGACCCAGTACTTC.

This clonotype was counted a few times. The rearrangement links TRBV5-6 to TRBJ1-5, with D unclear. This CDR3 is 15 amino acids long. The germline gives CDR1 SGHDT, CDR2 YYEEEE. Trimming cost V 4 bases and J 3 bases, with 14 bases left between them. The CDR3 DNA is TGTGCCAGCAGCCCCGACCCTGAGTCCAATCAGCCCCAGCATTTT. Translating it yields CASSPDPESNQPQHF.

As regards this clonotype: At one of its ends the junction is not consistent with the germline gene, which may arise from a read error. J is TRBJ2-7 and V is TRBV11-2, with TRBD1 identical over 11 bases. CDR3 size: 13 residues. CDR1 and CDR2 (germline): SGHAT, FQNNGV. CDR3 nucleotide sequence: TGCGCCAGCAGCTGGGACAGGGGGAACGAGCAGTACTTC. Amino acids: CASSWDRGNEQYF.

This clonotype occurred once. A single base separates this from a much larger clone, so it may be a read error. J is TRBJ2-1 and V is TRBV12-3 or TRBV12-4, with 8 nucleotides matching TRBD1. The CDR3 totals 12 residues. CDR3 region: CASAGGYNEQLF. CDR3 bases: TGTGCCAGCGCAGGGGGCTACAATGAGCAGCTCTTC.

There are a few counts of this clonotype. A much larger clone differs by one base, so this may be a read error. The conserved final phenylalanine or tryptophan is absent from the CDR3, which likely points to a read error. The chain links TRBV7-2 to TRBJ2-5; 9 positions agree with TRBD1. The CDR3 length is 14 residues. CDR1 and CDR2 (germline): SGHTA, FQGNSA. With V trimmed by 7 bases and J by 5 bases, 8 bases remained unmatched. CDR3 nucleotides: TGTGCCAGCACCTCCGACAGGGGGAGGGAGACCCAGTACCTC. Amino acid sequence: CASTSDRGRETQYL.

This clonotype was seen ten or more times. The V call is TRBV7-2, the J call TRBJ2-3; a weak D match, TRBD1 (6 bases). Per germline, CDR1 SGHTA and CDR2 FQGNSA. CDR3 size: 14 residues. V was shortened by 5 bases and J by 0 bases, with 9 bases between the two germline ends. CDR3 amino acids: CASSPGHSTDTQYF. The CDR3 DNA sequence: TGTGCCAGCAGCCCGGGACACAGCACAGATACGCAGTATTTT.

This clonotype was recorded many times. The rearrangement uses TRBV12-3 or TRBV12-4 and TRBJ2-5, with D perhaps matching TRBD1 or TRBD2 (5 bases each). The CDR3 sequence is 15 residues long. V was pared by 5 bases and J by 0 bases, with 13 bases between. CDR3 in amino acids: CASSPRGPHQETQYF. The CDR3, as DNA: TGTGCCAGCAGTCCCCGGGGCCCACACCAAGAGACCCAGTACTTC.

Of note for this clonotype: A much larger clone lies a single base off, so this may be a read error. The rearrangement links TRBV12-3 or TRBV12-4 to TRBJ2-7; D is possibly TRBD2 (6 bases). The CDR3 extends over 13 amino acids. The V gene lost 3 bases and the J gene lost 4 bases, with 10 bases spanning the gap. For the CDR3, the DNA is TGTGCCAGCAGTTTCGGGAGCGGATACGAGCAGTACTTC. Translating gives CASSFGSGYEQYF.

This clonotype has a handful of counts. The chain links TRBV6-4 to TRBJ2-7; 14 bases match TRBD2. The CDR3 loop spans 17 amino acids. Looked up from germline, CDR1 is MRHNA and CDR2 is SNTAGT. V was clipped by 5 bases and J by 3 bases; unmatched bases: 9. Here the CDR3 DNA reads TGTGCCAGCAGTCACGGGGGACTAGCGGGAGAAGGCTACGAGCAGTACTTC. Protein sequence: CASSHGGLAGEGYEQYF.

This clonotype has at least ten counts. The CDR3 loop reads CASSYLVSGTDTQYF. The DNA of the CDR3 is TGTGCCAGCAGTTACTTGGTGTCGGGTACAGATACGCAGTATTTT. The rearrangement uses TRBV6-5 and TRBJ2-3; D not resolved. V was cut by 1 base and J by 3 bases, with 11 bases left in between. The CDR3 contains 15 residues. Looked up from germline, CDR1 is MNHEY and CDR2 is SVGAGI.

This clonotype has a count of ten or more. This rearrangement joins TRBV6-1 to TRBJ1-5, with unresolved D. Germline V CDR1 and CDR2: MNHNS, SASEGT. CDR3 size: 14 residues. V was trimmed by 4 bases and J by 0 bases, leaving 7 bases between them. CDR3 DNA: TGTGCCAGCAGTGGACCTAATAGCAATCAGCCCCAGCATTTT. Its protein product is CASSGPNSNQPQHF.

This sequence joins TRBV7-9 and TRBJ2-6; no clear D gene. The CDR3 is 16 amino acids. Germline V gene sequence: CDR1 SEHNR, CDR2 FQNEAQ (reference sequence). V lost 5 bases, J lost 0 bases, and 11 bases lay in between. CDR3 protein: CASSSDTFSGANVLTF. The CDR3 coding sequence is TGTGCCAGCAGCAGCGACACTTTCTCTGGGGCCAACGTCCTGACTTTC.

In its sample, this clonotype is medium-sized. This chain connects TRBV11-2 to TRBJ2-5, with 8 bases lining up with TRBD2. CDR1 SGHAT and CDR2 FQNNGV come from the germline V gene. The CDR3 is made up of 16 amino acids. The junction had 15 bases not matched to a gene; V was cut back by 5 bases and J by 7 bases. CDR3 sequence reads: CASSPGLAGLQRTQYF. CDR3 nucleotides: TGTGCCAGCAGCCCTGGCCTAGCGGGCCTCCAAAGGACCCAGTACTTC.

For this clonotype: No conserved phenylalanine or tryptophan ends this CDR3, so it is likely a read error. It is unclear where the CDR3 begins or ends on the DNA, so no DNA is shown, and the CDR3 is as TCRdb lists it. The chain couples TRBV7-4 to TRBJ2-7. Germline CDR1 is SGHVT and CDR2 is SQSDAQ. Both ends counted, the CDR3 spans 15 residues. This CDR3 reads CASSQDQVGSPEQHL.

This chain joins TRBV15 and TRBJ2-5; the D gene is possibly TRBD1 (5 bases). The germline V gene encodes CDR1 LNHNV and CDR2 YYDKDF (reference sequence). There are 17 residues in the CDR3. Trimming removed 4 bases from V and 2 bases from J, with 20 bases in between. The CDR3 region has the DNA TGTGCCACCAGCACCTATGGGGCCCCGGCTAGGCAAGAGACCCAGTACTTC. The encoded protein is CATSTYGAPARQETQYF.

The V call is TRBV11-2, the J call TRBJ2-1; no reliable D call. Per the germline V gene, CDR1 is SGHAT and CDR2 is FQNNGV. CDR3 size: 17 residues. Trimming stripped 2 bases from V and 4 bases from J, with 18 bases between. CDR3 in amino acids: CASSLHAVALSYNEQFF. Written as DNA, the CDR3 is TGTGCCAGCAGCTTACACGCCGTGGCACTATCATACAATGAGCAGTTCTTC. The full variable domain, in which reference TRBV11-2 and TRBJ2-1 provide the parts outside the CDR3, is EAGVAQSPRYKIIEKRQSVAFWCNPISGHATLYWYQQILGQGPKLLIQFQNNGVVDDSQLPKDRFSAERLKGVDSTLKIQPAKLEDSAVYLCASSLHAVALSYNEQFFGPGTRLTVL.

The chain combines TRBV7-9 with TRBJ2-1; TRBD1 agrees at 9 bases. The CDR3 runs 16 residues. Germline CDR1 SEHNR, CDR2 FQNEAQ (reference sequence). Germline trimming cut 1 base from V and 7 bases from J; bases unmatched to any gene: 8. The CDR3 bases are TGTGCCAGCAGCTTAGGGGGACAGGGCACGGGTAATGAGCAGTTCTTC. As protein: CASSLGGQGTGNEQFF. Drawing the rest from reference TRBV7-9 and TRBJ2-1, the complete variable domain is DTGVSQNPRHKITKRGQNVTFRCDPISEHNRLYWYRQTLGQGPEFLTYFQNEAQLEKSRLLSDRFSAERPKGSFSTLEIQRTEQGDSAMYLCASSLGGQGTGNEQFFGPGTRLTVL.

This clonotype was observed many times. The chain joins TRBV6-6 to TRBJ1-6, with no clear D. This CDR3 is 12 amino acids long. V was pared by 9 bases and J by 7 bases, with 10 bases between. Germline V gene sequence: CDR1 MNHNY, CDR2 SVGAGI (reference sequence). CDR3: CASNPPNSPLHF. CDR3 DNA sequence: TGTGCCAGTAACCCACCCAATTCACCCCTCCACTTT.

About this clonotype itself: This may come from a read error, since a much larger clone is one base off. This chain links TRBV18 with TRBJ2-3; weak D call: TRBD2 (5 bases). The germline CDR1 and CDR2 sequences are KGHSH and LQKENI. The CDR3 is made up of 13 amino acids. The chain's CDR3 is CASPPAGEDTQYF. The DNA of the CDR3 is TGTGCCAGCCCACCAGCCGGGGAGGATACGCAGTATTTT.

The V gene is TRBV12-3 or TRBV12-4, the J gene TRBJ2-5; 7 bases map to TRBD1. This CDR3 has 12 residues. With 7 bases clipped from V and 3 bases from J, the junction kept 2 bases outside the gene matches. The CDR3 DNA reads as TGTGCCAGCACACAGGGGAAAGAGACCCAGTACTTC. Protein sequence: CASTQGKETQYF.